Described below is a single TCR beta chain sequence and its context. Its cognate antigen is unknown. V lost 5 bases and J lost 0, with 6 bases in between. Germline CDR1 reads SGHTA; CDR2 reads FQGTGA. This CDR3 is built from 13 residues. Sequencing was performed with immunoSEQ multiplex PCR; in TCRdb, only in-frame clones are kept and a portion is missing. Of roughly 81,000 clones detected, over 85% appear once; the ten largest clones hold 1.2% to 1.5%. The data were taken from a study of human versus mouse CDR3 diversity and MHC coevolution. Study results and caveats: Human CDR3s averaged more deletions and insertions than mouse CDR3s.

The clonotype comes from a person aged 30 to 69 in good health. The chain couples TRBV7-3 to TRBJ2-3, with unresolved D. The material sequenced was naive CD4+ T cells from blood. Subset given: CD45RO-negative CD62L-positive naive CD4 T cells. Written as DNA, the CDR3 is TGTGCCAGCAGCATTTCTAGCACAGATACGCAGTATTTT. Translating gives CASSISSTDTQYF.